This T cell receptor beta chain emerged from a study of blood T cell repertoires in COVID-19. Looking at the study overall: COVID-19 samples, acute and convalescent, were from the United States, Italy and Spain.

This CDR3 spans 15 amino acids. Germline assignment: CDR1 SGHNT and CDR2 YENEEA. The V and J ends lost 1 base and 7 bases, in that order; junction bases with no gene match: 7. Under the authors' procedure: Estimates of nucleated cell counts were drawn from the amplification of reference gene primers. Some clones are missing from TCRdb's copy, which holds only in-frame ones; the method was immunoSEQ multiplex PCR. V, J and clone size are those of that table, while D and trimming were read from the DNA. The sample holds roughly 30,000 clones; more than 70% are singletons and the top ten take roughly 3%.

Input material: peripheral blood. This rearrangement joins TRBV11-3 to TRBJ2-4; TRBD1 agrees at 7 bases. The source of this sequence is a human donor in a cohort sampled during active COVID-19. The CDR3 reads CASSLGGQENNIQYF. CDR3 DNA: TGTGCCAGCAGCTTAGGTGGACAGGAGAATAACATTCAGTACTTC.